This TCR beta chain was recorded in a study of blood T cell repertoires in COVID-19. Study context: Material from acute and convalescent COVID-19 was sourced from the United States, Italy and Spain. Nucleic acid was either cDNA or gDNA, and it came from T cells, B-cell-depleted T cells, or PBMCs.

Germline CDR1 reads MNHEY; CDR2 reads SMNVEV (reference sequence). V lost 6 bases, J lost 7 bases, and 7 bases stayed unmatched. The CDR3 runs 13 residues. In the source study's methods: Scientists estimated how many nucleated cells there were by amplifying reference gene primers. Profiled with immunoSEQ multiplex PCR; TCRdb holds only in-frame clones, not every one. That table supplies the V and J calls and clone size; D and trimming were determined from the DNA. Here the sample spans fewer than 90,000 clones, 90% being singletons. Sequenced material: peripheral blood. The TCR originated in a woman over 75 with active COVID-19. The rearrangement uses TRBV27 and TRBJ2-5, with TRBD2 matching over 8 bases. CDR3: CASRRTSSGTQYF. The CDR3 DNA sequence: TGTGCCAGCAGACGGACTAGCTCGGGGACCCAGTACTTC.